This T cell receptor (beta chain) was found in a study of blood T cell repertoires in COVID-19. Study-level background: Sample material is recorded as cDNA or gDNA derived from T cells, B-cell-depleted T cells, or PBMCs.

CDR1 SGHRS and CDR2 YFSETQ come from the germline V gene. Trimming removed 3 bases from V and 0 bases from J, with 10 bases in between. This CDR3 region has 15 residues. Repertoires were generated with immunoSEQ multiplex PCR, while TCRdb's copy carries only in-frame clones and drops some. The repertoire holds roughly 86,000 clones, with 86% as singletons. This clonotype originated in a man aged 45-65 years with active or convalescent COVID-19. The sample comprised peripheral blood. The chain combines TRBV5-1 with TRBJ1-5, with TRBD1 as a possible D gene (5 bases). The CDR3 loop is CASSWRGDSNQPQHF. The CDR3 DNA is TGCGCCAGCAGCTGGCGGGGGGATAGCAATCAGCCCCAGCATTTT.